This TCR beta chain was sequenced during a study of cytomegalovirus exposure and HLA in healthy donors. Regarding the study as a whole: The authors confirmed in vitro that three CMV-associated chains were specific for CMV antigens. Apart from CMV serostatus, no immune exposure information was available.

The CDR3 runs to 17 residues. In germline, CDR1 is SGHRS, CDR2 YFSETQ. V lost 4 bases to trimming and J lost 3 bases; unmatched junction nucleotides: 13. PCR used 60 Vbeta primers and 13 Jbeta primers. As handled by the study authors: Per a later analysis, the number of unique TCR beta chains was some 82 million, of which 10 million to 11 million were shared. Using immunoSEQ multiplex PCR, the repertoire was profiled, and TCRdb retains in-frame clones only, with some absent. V and J calls and clone size are as listed in that table; D and trimming were resolved from the DNA. The sample holds 150,000 or so clones, 60% to 85% seen once. This clone has just a few counts. Its antigen is still unknown.

The chain carries TRBV5-1 and TRBJ2-3; 8 positions agree with TRBD1. Specimen: PBMCs. The TCR comes from a woman in her 50s in good health and CMV-seropositive. The CDR3 bases are TGCGCCAGCAGCGAACGACCAGGGGGCGATGGAACAGATACGCAGTATTTT. It yields the protein CASSERPGGDGTDTQYF.